The entry below describes one T cell receptor (beta chain). Which antigen it targets is not known. Per-nucleotide qualities are absent, and no much larger clonotype sits a single base away. CDR1 and CDR2 (SGHAT, FQNNGV) derive from the germline V gene. Spanning cysteine to phenylalanine, the CDR3 consists of 15 amino acids. Only CDR3 DNA remains: 45 bases, in frame from the first base. V gives up 1 base and J gives up 3 bases, and the segment between their germline ends measures 13 bases. Each collaborating institution followed its own protocols to collect whole blood in K2EDTA tubes. For TCRbeta analysis, collaborators shipped samples in one of three forms: frozen whole blood, isolated PBMCs, or DNA extracted from either of those sample types. The data derive from a study of blood T cell repertoires in COVID-19 (TCRdb year 2020). Background for the entire study: The collaborator samples originated in the United States, Italy and Spain and spanned the acute and convalescent phases of COVID-19. The material from the prospective study consisted of cDNA or gDNA derived from T cells, B-cell-depleted T cells, or PBMCs. The dataset comprised deeply sampled blood TCRbeta repertoires from subjects exposed to, actively infected with, or recovered from COVID-19. The repertoires were made available in a free public database intended to serve as a resource for research on the immune response to SARS-CoV-2. The samples were drawn from the first 160 participants of the ongoing ImmuneRACE study and from 1,254 subjects provided by 6 global collaborators. Sample metadata almost always included a de-identified subject ID, COVID-19 status, age in years and sex. Where HLA class I and class II types were available, the types were taken from metadata supplied by the sample provider, not from assay-based typing. Here is what the overall study found, with its caveats: The quantity of clinical and demographic metadata differed by source and by participant and was supplied without curation.

The immunoSEQ Assay, a bias-controlled multiplex PCR, was used to amplify TCRbeta CDR3 regions from genomic DNA. Per the source publication's procedure: Within the assay, amplification of reference gene primers was used to estimate how many nucleated cells each sample contained. To quantify the absolute abundance of each unique TCRbeta CDR3 rearrangement, sequence reads were collapsed and filtered. For each sample, productive Simpson clonality was calculated as the square root of Simpson's diversity index across productive rearrangements. Entries here come from immuneACCESS through TCRdb and include only in-frame sequences with V and J called. Some clones fail to appear in such tables; in the studies checked, an unresolved V gene covers under half of the shortfall, and the cause of the remainder is unknown. V and J calls and clone size are as listed in that table; D and trimming were resolved from the DNA. In this sample the table shows about 270,000 clones, roughly 86% of which occur a single time. The ten largest make up around 9% of the sample.

The origin of this receptor is a man aged 35 to 55 with active or convalescent COVID-19. The receptor chain draws on TRBV11-2 and TRBJ2-7; a tentative D call is TRBD1 (6 bases match). The sample was peripheral blood. The CDR3 is CASSLGGPLLYEQYF. Read as DNA, the sequence is TGTGCCAGCAGCTTAGGGGGGCCCCTCCTCTACGAGCAGTACTTC.